Detailed here is one TCR beta chain. Its antigen remains unknown. Trimming removed 4 bases from V and 0 bases from J, with 9 bases in between. The germline V gene has CDR1 MGHRA and CDR2 YSYEKL. The CDR3 sequence is 14 residues long. The sample comes from a study of CD8+ T cells in alopecia areata. In the study overall: Treatment comprised oral tofacitinib, 5 to 10 mg twice daily, in treated patients. Notes on the study in general: Since there was just one nonresponder, nobody can yet say how baseline CD8+ expansion ties to response. An increase in clonality over normal scalp was evident in lesional scalp, especially alopecia totalis/universalis. Many expanded lesional clones persisted in scalp and blood during tofacitinib treatment.

Sequencing relied on a cDNA template that was reverse transcribed from extracted RNA. TCRdb's copy holds only in-frame clones and misses some; the assay was immunoSEQ multiplex PCR. The repertoire consists of 270,000 or so clones, with more than 45% occurring once and the leading ten covering approximately 2%. Noted treatment: oral pan-JAK inhibitor, 5-10 mg twice daily. Sequencing was performed on CD4+ T cells sorted from blood, taken at week 24, from a patient treated with tofacitinib. The clonotype originates from a human donor with alopecia areata. The genes are TRBV4-1 and TRBJ1-1; no definite D call. This chain's CDR3 is CASSLLRMNTEAFF. In DNA, the CDR3 is TGCGCCAGCAGCCTCTTAAGGATGAACACTGAAGCTTTCTTT.